The 25 T cell receptor beta chains presented below share a single source sample, sequenced in a study of shared clonotypes between healthy human individuals. The naive CD8 fraction comprised CD45RO-negative cells positively selected for CCR7 and excluded terminally differentiated effector memory CD45RA+ cells. Clones were sequenced by immunoSEQ multiplex PCR, and TCRdb holds only the in-frame ones, with some missing. Found here are just over 2,000,000 clones, about 95% of them singletons; the top ten hold 1.1%. The sequenced material came from naive CD8+ T cells sorted from blood. These receptors were obtained from a man younger than 30 in good health.

Comments on this clone: Additional DNA sequences in this sample encode the identical CDR3. This sequence joins TRBV11-2 and TRBJ2-3; 9 bases are a match to TRBD2. Looked up from germline, CDR1 is SGHAT and CDR2 is FQNNGV. Germline trimming cut 4 bases from V and 0 bases from J; bases unmatched to any gene: 2. The CDR3 is 15 residues long. The CDR3 nucleotides read TGTGCCAGCAGCTCTAGCGGGGCTAGCACAGATACGCAGTATTTT. Translating gives CASSSSGASTDTQYF.

About this clone itself: Other DNA sequences in this specimen translate into the identical CDR3. The CDR3 bases are TGTGCCAGCAGCCCACCGGGACAGGGGGCTTACGAGCAGTACTTC. Translated: CASSPPGQGAYEQYF. The chain links TRBV7-9 to TRBJ2-7; 12 nucleotides match TRBD1. The germline V gene has CDR1 SEHNR and CDR2 FQNEAQ (reference sequence). The J segment lost 4 bases and the V segment lost 5 bases, leaving 6 bases of the junction unmatched. The CDR3 runs to 15 residues. Filled out from reference TRBV7-9 and TRBJ2-7, the complete variable domain reads DTGVSQNPRHKITKRGQNVTFRCDPISEHNRLYWYRQTLGQGPEFLTYFQNEAQLEKSRLLSDRFSAERPKGSFSTLEIQRTEQGDSAMYLCASSPPGQGAYEQYFGPGTRLTVT.

This clone was detected once. The CDR3 loop is CASSPTGALYGYTF. The DNA of the CDR3 is TGTGCCAGCAGCCCCACCGGGGCACTCTATGGCTACACCTTC. The rearrangement uses TRBV5-4 and TRBJ1-2; D might be TRBD1 (5 bases). V lost 4 bases to trimming and J lost 4 bases, with 14 bases between them. Looked up from germline, CDR1 is SGHNT and CDR2 is YYREEE (reference sequence). The CDR3 consists of 14 residues.

For this clone: The identical CDR3 is also encoded by other nucleotide sequences in the sample. The chain carries TRBV27 and TRBJ1-1; D gene ambiguous. Trimming shortened V by 2 bases and J by 2 bases, and 9 bases separated the two germline ends. The CDR3 runs to 14 residues. Germline V gene sequence: CDR1 MNHEY, CDR2 SMNVEV (reference sequence). Here the CDR3 reads CASSLGGSNTEAFF. The CDR3 DNA follows: TGTGCCAGCAGTTTAGGCGGGTCCAACACTGAAGCTTTCTTT.

The chain is built from TRBV28 and TRBJ1-1, with D hard to call. The V gene lost 3 bases and the J gene lost 13 bases, with 15 bases spanning the gap. The CDR3 has 12 amino acids. Germline V gene lookup returns CDR1 MDHEN and CDR2 SYDVKM. This chain's CDR3 is CASSFNLGEGFF. The CDR3 DNA reads TGTGCCAGCAGTTTTAATCTCGGGGAGGGTTTCTTT. Using reference TRBV28 and TRBJ1-1 for the parts outside the CDR3, the full variable domain is DVKVTQSSRYLVKRTGEKVFLECVQDMDHENMFWYRQDPGLGLRLIYFSYDVKMKEKGDIPEGYSVSREKKERFSLILESASTNQTSMYLCASSFNLGEGFFGQGTRLTVV.

The rearrangement joins TRBV6-1 to TRBJ1-5; 7 bases align to TRBD1. The germline CDR1 and CDR2 sequences are MNHNS and SASEGT. The CDR3 length is 15 residues. After removal of 4 bases from V and 5 bases from J, the junction contained 8 bases not matched to a gene. DNA for the CDR3: TGTGCCAGCAGTGTGAACAGGGGAACGGATCAGCCCCAGCATTTT. It encodes CASSVNRGTDQPQHF.

The CDR3 is CASSQGPTETQYF. CDR3 nucleotide sequence: TGTGCCAGCAGCCAAGGGCCCACGGAGACCCAGTACTTC. This rearrangement joins TRBV4-2 to TRBJ2-5, with D hard to call. Trimming cost V 1 base and J 5 bases, with 8 bases left between them. From germline, CDR1 is LGHNA and CDR2 YNFKEQ. The CDR3 consists of 13 residues.

The chain carries TRBV13 and TRBJ2-3; 8 bases are a match to TRBD2. Germline CDR1 PRHDT, CDR2 FYEKMQ (reference sequence). This CDR3 has 14 residues. The trim removed 8 bases at V and 5 bases at J, leaving 9 bases unmatched. The CDR3 is CASSGLRGEDTQYF. The CDR3 nucleotides are TGTGCCAGCTCTGGTTTGCGGGGGGAAGATACGCAGTATTTT. The variable domain in full, with the rest retrieved from reference TRBV13 and TRBJ2-3, is AAGVIQSPRHLIKEKRETATLKCYPIPRHDTVYWYQQGPGQDPQFLISFYEKMQSDKGSIPDRFSAQQFSDYHSELNMSSLELGDSALYFCASSGLRGEDTQYFGPGTRLTVL.

Details on this clone: The same CDR3 arises from other DNA sequences in this sample as well. This chain connects TRBV19 to TRBJ1-1; D gene ambiguous. Trimming removed 3 bases from V and 6 bases from J, with 11 bases in between. This CDR3 has 13 residues. Germline V gene sequence: CDR1 LNHDA, CDR2 SQIVND (reference sequence). The CDR3: CASSISTGAEAFF. CDR3 DNA sequence: TGTGCCAGTAGTATCTCCACTGGAGCTGAAGCTTTCTTT.

This chain connects TRBV13 to TRBJ1-6; no clear D. The CDR3 is 17 amino acids. Germline V gene sequence: CDR1 PRHDT, CDR2 FYEKMQ (reference sequence). Between the trimmed V and J ends, which lost 0 bases and 0 bases, there was a span of 9 bases. The CDR3 loop reads CASSLGGTSSYNSPLHF. The CDR3 DNA sequence: TGTGCCAGCAGCTTAGGAGGTACGAGCTCCTATAATTCACCCCTCCACTTT.

Only one count was recorded for this clone. V and J are TRBV2 and TRBJ1-2, with D unresolved. This CDR3 spans 14 amino acids. V was trimmed by 7 bases and J by 7 bases, leaving 19 bases between them. Looked up from germline, CDR1 is SNHLY and CDR2 is FYNNEI. The chain's CDR3 is CASNPIANAIGYTF. The CDR3 DNA reads TGTGCCAGCAATCCGATCGCCAATGCTATTGGCTACACCTTC.

The gene calls are TRBV7-8 and TRBJ1-2, with TRBD1 as a possible D gene (6 bases). Germline V gives CDR1 SGHVS, CDR2 FQNEAQ. The CDR3 contains 17 residues. The V gene lost 8 bases and the J gene lost 2 bases, with 24 bases spanning the gap. CDR3 bases: TGTGCCAGCTTCCGAGGACAGTTGGGACGAGGGAACTATGGCTACACCTTC. Translated, it gives CASFRGQLGRGNYGYTF.

V usage is TRBV15 and J usage is TRBJ1-1; D not certain. The CDR3 sequence is 14 residues long. The V gene lost 4 bases and the J gene lost 5 bases, with 14 bases spanning the gap. The germline V gene has CDR1 LNHNV and CDR2 YYDKDF (reference sequence). The CDR3, as DNA: TGTGCCACCAGCAAACACTTTGGTACGACTGAAGCTTTCTTT. Its translation: CATSKHFGTTEAFF.

V and J are TRBV7-9 and TRBJ2-6; tentatively, D is TRBD2 (5 bases). Trimming removed 7 bases from V and 1 base from J, with 14 bases in between. The V gene's germline CDR1 is SEHNR and CDR2 FQNEAQ (reference sequence). CDR3 length equals 16 residues. Here the CDR3 DNA reads TGTGCCAGCAACCTCGGGGTTCCATCTGGGGCCAACGTCCTGACTTTC. It encodes CASNLGVPSGANVLTF.

Remarks on this clone: The sample holds other DNA sequences that translate to the same CDR3. The J gene is TRBJ2-5, the V gene TRBV27; D is unresolved. In germline, CDR1 is MNHEY, CDR2 SMNVEV (reference sequence). V lost 2 bases and J lost 2, with 6 bases in between. This CDR3 has 13 amino acids. The CDR3 DNA sequence: TGTGCCAGCAGTTTAGGGAATCAAGAGACCCAGTACTTC. Protein sequence: CASSLGNQETQYF.

The chain uses TRBV7-6 and TRBJ2-7; D gene unclear. CDR1 is SGHVS, CDR2 FNYEAQ, per germline. This CDR3 contains 13 residues. The V and J ends lost 5 bases and 6 bases respectively, with 14 bases between them. The CDR3 bases are TGTGCCAGCAGCACCCTGGTCGGGTCCGAGCAGTACTTC. It encodes CASSTLVGSEQYF.

About this clone itself: This same CDR3 is encoded by further DNA sequences in the sample. This chain connects TRBV4-3 to TRBJ1-2; D call uncertain. CDR1 LGHNA and CDR2 YSLEER come from the germline V gene. Trimming removed 3 bases from V and 8 bases from J, with 19 bases in between. This CDR3 region has 15 residues. The CDR3 DNA reads TGCGCCAGCAGCCAGTCCCAACCGGGTCAGGACGGCTACACCTTC. Its translation: CASSQSQPGQDGYTF.

Turning to this clone: The same CDR3 arises from other DNA sequences in this sample as well. The chain couples TRBV6-5 to TRBJ2-1; maybe TRBD2 (6 bases). CDR3 size: 16 residues. Germline CDR1 and CDR2: MNHEY and SVGAGI. The germline V and J ends were trimmed by 0 bases and 3 bases, with 12 bases remaining between them. CDR3 loop: CASSYSSGEYYNEQFF. Here the CDR3 DNA reads TGTGCCAGCAGTTACTCGTCGGGGGAGTACTACAATGAGCAGTTCTTC.

This rearrangement joins TRBV23-1 to TRBJ2-3, with 14 bases identical to TRBD2. TRBV23-1 is labeled an ORF, and its function is uncertain. With 0 bases clipped from V and 4 bases from J, the junction kept 6 bases outside the gene matches. CDR3 length: 18 residues. The CDR3 DNA is TGCGCCAGCAGTCAATCCGGGGGGACTAGCGGGAGTTCAGATACGCAGTATTTT. Amino acid sequence: CASSQSGGTSGSSDTQYF.

The CDR3 sequence: CASSDKTFYNSPLHF. Written as DNA, the CDR3 is TGTGCCAGCAGTGACAAGACCTTCTATAATTCACCCCTCCACTTT. This chain joins TRBV6-1 and TRBJ1-6; D gene unclear. CDR3 size: 15 residues. Germline values: CDR1 MNHNS, CDR2 SASEGT. Trimming took off 3 bases at V and 3 bases at J, with 9 bases between the two ends.

The rearrangement uses TRBV28 and TRBJ1-4, with D possibly being TRBD1 (5 bases). The length of the CDR3 is 17 residues. Trimming shortened V by 1 base and J by 8 bases, and 20 bases separated the two germline ends. Germline V lookup: CDR1 MDHEN, CDR2 SYDVKM. DNA of the CDR3: TGTGCCAGCAGTTTATCCGGGACCGTGGGGGGTAAGGAAAAACTGTTTTTT. Amino acid sequence: CASSLSGTVGGKEKLFF.

Remarks on this clone: The sample holds other DNA sequences that translate to the same CDR3. This chain connects TRBV30 to TRBJ2-7, with D unclear. Germline-derived CDR1 and CDR2 are GTSNPN and SVGIG (reference sequence). The CDR3 runs to 12 residues. The V and J ends lost 0 bases and 4 bases respectively, with 7 bases between them. The CDR3 nucleotides read TGTGCCTGGAGTGTAGGTCCGTACGAGCAGTACTTC. Translating it yields CAWSVGPYEQYF.

About this clone itself: Other DNA sequences in this sample translate to the same CDR3. The chain uses TRBV5-1 and TRBJ1-4, with D hard to call. The CDR3 totals 12 residues. V was trimmed by 4 bases and J by 7 bases, leaving 8 bases between them. From germline, CDR1 is SGHRS and CDR2 YFSETQ. In DNA form, the CDR3 reads TGCGCCAGCAGCCTCGCGGGTGAAAAACTGTTTTTT. Encoded protein: CASSLAGEKLFF. Based on the CDR3 plus reference TRBV5-1 and TRBJ1-4, the full variable domain is KAGVTQTPRYLIKTRGQQVTLSCSPISGHRSVSWYQQTPGQGLQFLFEYFSETQRNKGNFPGRFSGRQFSNSRSEMNVSTLELGDSALYLCASSLAGEKLFFGSGTQLSVL.

The rearrangement joins TRBV6-6 to TRBJ1-5; TRBD1 might be the D (5 bases). Per the germline V gene, CDR1 is MNHNY and CDR2 is SVGAGI (reference sequence). This CDR3 region has 14 residues. The V gene lost 8 bases and the J gene lost 3 bases, with 14 bases spanning the gap. CDR3 sequence reads: CASFRGIFNQPQHF. CDR3 DNA sequence: TGTGCCAGCTTTCGGGGGATATTCAATCAGCCCCAGCATTTT.

This chain joins TRBV2 and TRBJ1-5, with D maybe TRBD1 (5 bases). The CDR3 extends over 15 amino acids. Germline assignment: CDR1 SNHLY and CDR2 FYNNEI. V was pared by 2 bases and J by 5 bases, with 13 bases between. The CDR3 sequence: CASSERGIGHQPQHF. The CDR3 DNA reads TGTGCCAGCAGTGAACGGGGGATTGGGCATCAGCCCCAGCATTTT.